Reported below is one TCR beta chain. Its antigen is currently unknown. Trimming took 2 bases from V and 7 from J, leaving 8 bases between them. The germline V gene encodes CDR1 SGHTA and CDR2 FQGNSA. The CDR3 totals 13 residues. Using immunoSEQ multiplex PCR, the repertoire was profiled, and TCRdb retains in-frame clones only, with some absent. The sample has tens of thousands of clones; about 90% are singletons. The data derive from a study of graft-versus-host responses after intestinal transplantation. Across the whole study: Multivisceral, liver-intestinal, or isolated intestinal grafts were transplanted into recipients. Study-level points and caveats: Recipient marrow contained GvH clones, some of which appeared first in ileum or blood.

The TCR sequence derives from a human patient who received an intestinal transplant, so some T cells may come from the graft donor. Sequencing was performed on PBMCs, taken roughly 660 days after intestinal transplant. The rearrangement links TRBV7-2 to TRBJ2-2; no firm D call. CDR3 DNA sequence: TGTGCCAGCAGCTTAATCTCAAGCGGGGAGCTGTTTTTT. Its protein is CASSLISSGELFF.